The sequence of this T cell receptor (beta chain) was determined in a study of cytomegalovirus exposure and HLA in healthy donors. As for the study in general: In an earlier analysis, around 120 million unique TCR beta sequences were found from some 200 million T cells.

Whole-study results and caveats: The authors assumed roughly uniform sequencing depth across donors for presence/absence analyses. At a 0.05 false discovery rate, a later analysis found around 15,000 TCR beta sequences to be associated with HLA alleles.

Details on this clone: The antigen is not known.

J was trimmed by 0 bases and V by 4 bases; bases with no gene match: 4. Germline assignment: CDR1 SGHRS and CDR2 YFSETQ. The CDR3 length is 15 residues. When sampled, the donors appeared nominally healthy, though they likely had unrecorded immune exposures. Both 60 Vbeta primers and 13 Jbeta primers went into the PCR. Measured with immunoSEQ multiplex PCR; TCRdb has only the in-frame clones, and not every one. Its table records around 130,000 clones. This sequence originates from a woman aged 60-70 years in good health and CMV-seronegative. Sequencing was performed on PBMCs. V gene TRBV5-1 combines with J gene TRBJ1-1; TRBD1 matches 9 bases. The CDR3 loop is CASSPDRGLNTEAFF. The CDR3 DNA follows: TGCGCCAGCAGCCCGGACAGGGGTTTGAACACTGAAGCTTTCTTT.